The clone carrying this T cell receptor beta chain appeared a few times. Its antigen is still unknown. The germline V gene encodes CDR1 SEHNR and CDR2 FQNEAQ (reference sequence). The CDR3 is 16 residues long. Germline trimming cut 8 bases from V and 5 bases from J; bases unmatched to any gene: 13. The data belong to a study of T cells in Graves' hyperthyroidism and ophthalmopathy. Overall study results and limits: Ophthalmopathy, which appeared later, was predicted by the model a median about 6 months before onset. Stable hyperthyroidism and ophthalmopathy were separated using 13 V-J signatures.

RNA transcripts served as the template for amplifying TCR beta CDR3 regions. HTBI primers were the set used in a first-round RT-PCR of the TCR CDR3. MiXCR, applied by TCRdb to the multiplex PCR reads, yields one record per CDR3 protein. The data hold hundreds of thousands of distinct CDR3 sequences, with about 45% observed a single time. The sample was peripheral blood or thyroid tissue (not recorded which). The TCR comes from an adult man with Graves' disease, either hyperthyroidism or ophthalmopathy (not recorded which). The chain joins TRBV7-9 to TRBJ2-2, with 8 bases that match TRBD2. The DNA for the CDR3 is TGTGCCAGCGAAACTTCAGCGGGGGCGGTGACCGGGGAGCTGTTTTTT. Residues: CASETSAGAVTGELFF.